This T cell receptor (beta chain) comes out of a study of blood T cell repertoires in COVID-19. Study background: T cells, B-cell-depleted T cells, or PBMCs provided the cDNA or gDNA that served as material.

In the study's own analysis: Amplification of reference gene primers provided the estimated nucleated cell counts. The repertoire was sequenced with immunoSEQ multiplex PCR; TCRdb's copy has only in-frame clones and lacks some. V and J calls and clone size are those listed in that table; D and trimming were worked out from the DNA. The repertoire consists of just over 95,000 clones, with 75% to 95% occurring once and the leading ten covering around 1.7%. Germline lookup yields CDR1 SGHRS and CDR2 YFSETQ. Trimming pared 0 bases from V and 2 bases from J, leaving 9 bases between. This CDR3 is 14 amino acids long.

The sample was peripheral blood. The clonotype comes from a man aged 55 to 70 with acute or convalescent COVID-19. V and J are TRBV5-1 and TRBJ2-7, with unresolved D. CDR3 protein: CASSLAGGAYEQYF. The CDR3 nucleotides read TGCGCCAGCAGCTTGGCCGGCGGAGCCTACGAGCAGTACTTC.